What follows are 18 T cell receptor beta chains derived from one specimen sequenced in a study of T cell responses to AZD1222 COVID-19 vaccine. TCRdb keeps only in-frame clones here, not all; method: immunoSEQ multiplex PCR. Among about 99,000 clones listed, around nine tenths were seen once. The sample was peripheral blood, taken on day 0 of AZD1222 vaccination. The source of these receptors is an adult in good health.

The gene calls are TRBV5-1 and TRBJ2-7; D is uncertain. Germline values: CDR1 SGHRS, CDR2 YFSETQ. Trimming cost V 4 bases and J 6 bases, with 8 bases left between them. The CDR3 totals 11 residues. CDR3 sequence (DNA): TGCGCCAGCAGCCTGAGTGGCGAGCAGTACTTC. Translation gives CASSLSGEQYF.

The chain couples TRBV6-1 to TRBJ1-5, with TRBD1 matching 7 bases. V lost 1 base to trimming and J lost 4 bases; unmatched junction nucleotides: 10. The CDR3 consists of 17 residues. CDR1 and CDR2 (germline): MNHNS, SASEGT. The DNA for the CDR3 is TGTGCCAGCAGTGAAGAATGGAGGGGGCGCTGGAATCAGCCCCAGCATTTT. Translation: CASSEEWRGRWNQPQHF.

V gene TRBV7-8 combines with J gene TRBJ1-2; D perhaps matches TRBD1 (5 bases). Trimming removed 5 bases from V and 4 bases from J, with 8 bases in between. This CDR3 is built from 12 residues. Germline V gene sequence: CDR1 SGHVS, CDR2 FQNEAQ. The DNA of the CDR3 is TGTGCCAGCAGCCCGGGGGGCTATGGCTACACCTTC. Its protein product is CASSPGGYGYTF.

The chain uses TRBV6-1 and TRBJ2-1, with 7 bases that match TRBD1. The CDR3 length is 14 residues. Looked up from germline, CDR1 is MNHNS and CDR2 is SASEGT. V was pared by 1 base and J by 9 bases, with 6 bases of the junction left unmatched. CDR3 DNA: TGTGCCAGCAGTGAAGGTGAGGGGGCGCGTGAGCAGTTCTTC. It encodes CASSEGEGAREQFF.

The chain has TRBV6-6 and TRBJ1-1; the D is unclear. The CDR3 is 14 amino acids. CDR1 and CDR2 (germline): MNHNY, SVGAGI (reference sequence). Trimming removed 6 bases at V and 1 base at J, with 12 bases between. The CDR3: CASRPAAQNTEAFF. The DNA of the CDR3 is TGTGCCAGCAGACCGGCGGCCCAGAACACTGAAGCTTTCTTT.

The rearrangement links TRBV3-1 (or the pseudogene TRBV3-2) to TRBJ2-1; D might be TRBD1 or TRBD2, each matching 5 bases. The germline CDR1 and CDR2 sequences are LGHDT and YNNKEL (reference sequence). Deletions cut 0 bases from V and 8 bases from J, with 29 bases between. CDR3 length: 20 amino acids. In DNA form, the CDR3 reads TGTGCCAGCAGCCAAGACCCTTTCGACTTATCTGGGATCCGGGGCTATGAGCAGTTCTTC. Translated, it gives CASSQDPFDLSGIRGYEQFF.

In regard to this clone: The conserved closing phenylalanine or tryptophan is absent in this CDR3, likely reflecting a read error. This chain uses TRBV28 with TRBJ1-6, with D uncertain. Germline-derived CDR1 and CDR2 are MDHEN and SYDVKM. The CDR3 has 16 amino acids. The V end lost 4 bases, the J end lost 4 bases, and 14 bases lay between the germline ends. CDR3 sequence: CASSSPTELYNSPLHL. The CDR3 coding sequence is TGTGCCAGCAGTTCCCCAACGGAGCTTTATAATTCACCCCTCCACCTT.

The V call is TRBV19, the J call TRBJ2-7; 8 bases fit TRBD1. Germline CDR1 is LNHDA and CDR2 is SQIVND (reference sequence). The V segment lost 1 base and the J segment 2 bases; nucleotides outside the gene matches: 4. The CDR3 consists of 15 residues. Written as DNA, the CDR3 is TGTGCCAGTAGTATAGGGACAGGGCAGGCCTACGAGCAGTACTTC. Amino acids: CASSIGTGQAYEQYF.

The chain joins TRBV7-6 to TRBJ1-6, with a tentative D call TRBD1 (5 bases). The CDR3 spans 15 residues. Trimming cost V 4 bases and J 9 bases, with 16 bases left between them. From germline, CDR1 is SGHVS and CDR2 FNYEAQ. This CDR3 reads CASSSIVGESSPLHF. CDR3 DNA sequence: TGTGCCAGCAGCTCCATAGTGGGGGAGAGTTCACCCCTCCACTTT. The entire variable domain, with the rest obtained from reference TRBV7-6 and TRBJ1-6, is as follows: GAGVSQSPRYKVTKRGQDVALRCDPISGHVSLYWYRQALGQGPEFLTYFNYEAQQDKSGLPNDRFSAERPEGSISTLTIQRTEQRDSAMYRCASSSIVGESSPLHFGNGTRLTVT.

Written as DNA, the CDR3 is TGTGCCAGCAGTGAATATCCGGGGACTGAAGCTTTCTTT. The encoded protein is CASSEYPGTEAFF. The chain joins TRBV25-1 to TRBJ1-1; D call uncertain. The V gene's germline CDR1 is MGHDK and CDR2 SYGVNS. This CDR3 has 13 amino acids. V shed 0 bases and J shed 5 bases, with 7 bases lying between them.

This clone was recorded once. The chain uses TRBV30 and TRBJ1-2; D not certain. Trimming pared 1 base from V and 3 bases from J, leaving 15 bases between. The CDR3 is 15 residues long. In germline, CDR1 is GTSNPN, CDR2 SVGIG (reference sequence). The chain's CDR3 is CAWSEGSLWDYGYTF. The CDR3 DNA reads as TGTGCCTGGAGTGAAGGTTCTCTCTGGGACTATGGCTACACCTTC.

A single count supports this clone. The chain couples TRBV19 to TRBJ2-7, with TRBD1 as a possible D gene (6 bases). There are 16 residues in the CDR3. The germline CDR1 and CDR2 sequences are LNHDA and SQIVND (reference sequence). The germline V and J ends were trimmed by 5 bases and 0 bases, with 17 bases remaining between them. Here the CDR3 reads CASSQPGVGASYEQYF. The CDR3 DNA reads TGTGCCAGTAGTCAACCAGGGGTAGGGGCCTCCTACGAGCAGTACTTC. The whole variable domain, filled in from reference TRBV19 and TRBJ2-7, reads DGGITQSPKYLFRKEGQNVTLSCEQNLNHDAMYWYRQDPGQGLRLIYYSQIVNDFQKGDIAEGYSVSREKKESFPLTVTSAQKNPTAFYLCASSQPGVGASYEQYFGPGTRLTVT.

This chain joins TRBV2 and TRBJ1-3; no firm D call. Germline values: CDR1 SNHLY, CDR2 FYNNEI. CDR3 length: 14 amino acids. V shed 4 bases and J shed 2 bases, with 9 bases lying between them. The CDR3 DNA sequence: TGTGCCAGCAGTGTCGCAAGGACTGGAAACACCATATATTTT. Protein: CASSVARTGNTIYF. Full variable domain (rest looked up from reference TRBV2 and TRBJ1-3): EPEVTQTPSHQVTQMGQEVILRCVPISNHLYFYWYRQILGQKVEFLVSFYNNEISEKSEIFDDQFSVERPDGSNFTLKIRSTKLEDSAMYFCASSVARTGNTIYFGEGSWLTVV.

In its sample, this clone was seen many times. This chain joins TRBV27 and TRBJ1-5; no clear D. Trimming stripped 2 bases from V and 3 bases from J, with 8 bases between. CDR1 is MNHEY and CDR2 is SMNVEV in the germline V gene (reference sequence). This CDR3 is built from 14 residues. CDR3 DNA sequence: TGTGCCAGCAGTTTAGGGCGGAACAATCAGCCCCAGCATTTT. Its translation is CASSLGRNNQPQHF.

The V gene is TRBV6-5, the J gene TRBJ2-5, with 8 positions matching TRBD2. Per the germline V gene, CDR1 is MNHEY and CDR2 is SVGAGI. The trim removed 6 bases at V and 4 bases at J, leaving 7 bases unmatched. The CDR3 contains 14 residues. This chain's CDR3 is CASRTGLVGETQYF. The CDR3 DNA reads as TGTGCCAGCAGAACGGGACTAGTCGGAGAGACCCAGTACTTC.

V gene TRBV12-3 or TRBV12-4 combines with J gene TRBJ2-2; D is undetermined. The V and J ends lost 6 bases and 3 bases respectively, with 2 bases between them. The CDR3 length is 11 residues. The CDR3 spells CASSHTGELFF. Here the CDR3 DNA reads TGTGCCAGCAGCCACACCGGGGAGCTGTTTTTT.

The rearrangement links TRBV4-1 to TRBJ1-3, with D perhaps matching TRBD1 (5 bases). The CDR3 spans 18 residues. The germline V and J ends were trimmed by 1 base and 0 bases, with 16 bases remaining between them. Germline CDR1 is MGHRA and CDR2 is YSYEKL. The CDR3 DNA reads TGCGCCAGCAGCCAAGCCCCCATCGGGGGAAGCTCTGGAAACACCATATATTTT. Translated, it gives CASSQAPIGGSSGNTIYF.

The chain employs TRBV9 and TRBJ2-1, with 9 bases that match TRBD2. The trim removed 0 bases at V and 10 bases at J, leaving 8 bases unmatched. The CDR3 is made up of 15 amino acids. Germline loops: CDR1 SGDLS, CDR2 YYNGEE. The CDR3 spells CASSVVPSGEDEQFF. CDR3 coding DNA: TGTGCCAGCAGCGTAGTGCCTAGCGGGGAGGACGAGCAGTTCTTC.